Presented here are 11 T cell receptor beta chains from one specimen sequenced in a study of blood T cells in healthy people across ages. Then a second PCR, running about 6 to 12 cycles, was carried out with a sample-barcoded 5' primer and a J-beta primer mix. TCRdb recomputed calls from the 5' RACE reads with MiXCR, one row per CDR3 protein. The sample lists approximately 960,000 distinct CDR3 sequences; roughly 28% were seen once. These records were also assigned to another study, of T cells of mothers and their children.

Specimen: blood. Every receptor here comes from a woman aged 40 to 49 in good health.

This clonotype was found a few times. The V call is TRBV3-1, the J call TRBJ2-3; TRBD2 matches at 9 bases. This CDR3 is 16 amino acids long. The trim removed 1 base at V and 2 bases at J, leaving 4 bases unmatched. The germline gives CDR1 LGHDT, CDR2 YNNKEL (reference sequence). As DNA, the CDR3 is TGTGCCAGCAGCCAAGCTAGCGGGGAAATCACAGATACGCAGTATTTT. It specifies CASSQASGEITDTQYF.

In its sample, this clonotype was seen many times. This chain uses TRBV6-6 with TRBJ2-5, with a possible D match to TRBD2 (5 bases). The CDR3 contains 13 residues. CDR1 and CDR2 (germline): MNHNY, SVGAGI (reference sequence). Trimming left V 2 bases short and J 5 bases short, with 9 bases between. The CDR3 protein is CASSYRLFETQYF. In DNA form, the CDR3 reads TGTGCCAGCAGTTACCGACTATTTGAGACCCAGTACTTC.

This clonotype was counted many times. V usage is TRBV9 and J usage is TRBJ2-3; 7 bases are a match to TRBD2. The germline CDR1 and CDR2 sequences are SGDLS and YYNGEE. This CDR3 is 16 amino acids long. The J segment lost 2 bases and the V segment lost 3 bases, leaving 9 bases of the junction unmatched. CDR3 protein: CASSAEGTTHTDTQYF. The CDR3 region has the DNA TGTGCCAGCAGCGCAGAGGGGACTACACACACAGATACGCAGTATTTT.

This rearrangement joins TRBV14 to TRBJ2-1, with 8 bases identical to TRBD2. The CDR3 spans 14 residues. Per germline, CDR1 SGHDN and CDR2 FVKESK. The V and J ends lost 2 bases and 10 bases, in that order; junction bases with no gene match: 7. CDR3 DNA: TGTGCCAGCAGCCAATACACTAGCGGTTTAGAGCAGTTCTTC. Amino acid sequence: CASSQYTSGLEQFF.

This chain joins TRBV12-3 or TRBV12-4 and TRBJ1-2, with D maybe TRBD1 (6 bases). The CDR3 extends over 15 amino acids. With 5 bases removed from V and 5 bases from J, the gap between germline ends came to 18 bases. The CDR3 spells CASSPGRGEYYGYTF. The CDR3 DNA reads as TGTGCCAGCAGTCCCGGCAGGGGAGAGTATTATGGCTACACCTTC.

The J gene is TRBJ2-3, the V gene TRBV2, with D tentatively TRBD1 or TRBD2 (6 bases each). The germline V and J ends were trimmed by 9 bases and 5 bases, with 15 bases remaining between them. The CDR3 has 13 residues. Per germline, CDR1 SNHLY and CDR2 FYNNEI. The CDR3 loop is CASRGLGGDTQYF. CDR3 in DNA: TGTGCCAGTCGGGGGCTGGGGGGAGATACGCAGTATTTT.

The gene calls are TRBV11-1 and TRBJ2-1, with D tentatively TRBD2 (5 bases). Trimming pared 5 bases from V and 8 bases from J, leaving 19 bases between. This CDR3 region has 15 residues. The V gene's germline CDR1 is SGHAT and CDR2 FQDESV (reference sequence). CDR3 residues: CASSPEGPSGDEQFF. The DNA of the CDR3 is TGTGCCAGCAGCCCAGAAGGGCCCAGCGGCGATGAGCAGTTCTTC. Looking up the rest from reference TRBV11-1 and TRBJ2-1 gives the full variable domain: EAEVAQSPRYKITEKSQAVAFWCDPISGHATLYWYRQILGQGPELLVQFQDESVVDDSQLPKDRFSAERLKGVDSTLKIQPAELGDSAMYLCASSPEGPSGDEQFFGPGTRLTVL.

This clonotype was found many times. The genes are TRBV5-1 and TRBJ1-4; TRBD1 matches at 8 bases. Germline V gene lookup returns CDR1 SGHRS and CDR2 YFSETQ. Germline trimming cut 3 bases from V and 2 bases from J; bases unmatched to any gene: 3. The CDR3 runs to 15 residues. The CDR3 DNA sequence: TGCGCCAGCAGCTCACGACAGGGGACTAATGAAAAACTGTTTTTT. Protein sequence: CASSSRQGTNEKLFF.

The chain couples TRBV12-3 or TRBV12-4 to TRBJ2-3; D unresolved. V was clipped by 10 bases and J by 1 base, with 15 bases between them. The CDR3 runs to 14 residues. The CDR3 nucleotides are TGTGCCACCACACCAGGTGGAGGCACAGATACGCAGTATTTT. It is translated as CATTPGGGTDTQYF.

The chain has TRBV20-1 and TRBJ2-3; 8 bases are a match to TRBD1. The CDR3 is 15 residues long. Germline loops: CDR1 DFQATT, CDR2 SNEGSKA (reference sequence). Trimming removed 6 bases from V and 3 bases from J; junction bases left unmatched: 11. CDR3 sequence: CSARRQGTFTDTQYF. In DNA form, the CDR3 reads TGCAGTGCCCGTAGACAGGGGACGTTTACAGATACGCAGTATTTT.

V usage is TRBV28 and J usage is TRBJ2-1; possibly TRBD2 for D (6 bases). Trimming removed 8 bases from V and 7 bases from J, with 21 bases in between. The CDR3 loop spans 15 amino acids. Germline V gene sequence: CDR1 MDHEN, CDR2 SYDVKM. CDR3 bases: TGTGCCAGCCGCGGATCCGGGACTTCCACAAATGAGCAGTTCTTC. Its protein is CASRGSGTSTNEQFF.